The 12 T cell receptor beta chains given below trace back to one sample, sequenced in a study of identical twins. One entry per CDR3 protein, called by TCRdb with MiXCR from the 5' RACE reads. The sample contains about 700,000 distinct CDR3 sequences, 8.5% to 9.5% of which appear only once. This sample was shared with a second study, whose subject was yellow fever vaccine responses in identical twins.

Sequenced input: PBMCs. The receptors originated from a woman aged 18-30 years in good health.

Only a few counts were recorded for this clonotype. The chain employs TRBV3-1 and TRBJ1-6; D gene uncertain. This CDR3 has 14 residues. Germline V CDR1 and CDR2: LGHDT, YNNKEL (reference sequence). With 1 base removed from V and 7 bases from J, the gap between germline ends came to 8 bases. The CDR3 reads CASSQVPGNSPLHF. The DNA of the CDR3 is TGTGCCAGCAGCCAAGTACCTGGGAATTCACCCCTCCACTTT.

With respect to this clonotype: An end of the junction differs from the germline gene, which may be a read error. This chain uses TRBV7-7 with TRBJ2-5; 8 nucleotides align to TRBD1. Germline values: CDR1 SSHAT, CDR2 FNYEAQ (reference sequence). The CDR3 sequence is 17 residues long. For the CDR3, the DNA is TGTGCTAGCAGCTCACTGACAGGGGTGAATTCTAGAGAGACCCAGTACTTC. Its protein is CASSSLTGVNSRETQYF. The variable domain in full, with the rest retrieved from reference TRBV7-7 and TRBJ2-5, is GAGVSQSPRYKVTKRGQDVTLRCDPISSHATLYWYQQALGQGPEFLTYFNYEAQPDKSGLPSDRFSAERPEGSISTLTIQRTEQRDSAMYRCASSSLTGVNSRETQYFGPGTRLLVL.

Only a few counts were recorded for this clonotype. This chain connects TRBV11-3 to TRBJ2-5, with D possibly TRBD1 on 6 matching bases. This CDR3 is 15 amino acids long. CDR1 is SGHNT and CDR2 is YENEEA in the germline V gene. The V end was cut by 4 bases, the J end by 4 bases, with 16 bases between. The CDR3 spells CASSSGQGQGETQYF. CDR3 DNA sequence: TGTGCCAGCAGCTCGGGTCAGGGACAAGGAGAGACCCAGTACTTC.

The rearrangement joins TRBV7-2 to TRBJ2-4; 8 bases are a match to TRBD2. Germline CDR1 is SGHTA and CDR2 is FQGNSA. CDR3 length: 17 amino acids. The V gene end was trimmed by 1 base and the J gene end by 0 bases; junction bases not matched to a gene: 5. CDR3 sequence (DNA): TGTGCCAGCAGCTTAGTGACCGGGGGGGGAGCCAAAAACATTCAGTACTTC. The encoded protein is CASSLVTGGGAKNIQYF.

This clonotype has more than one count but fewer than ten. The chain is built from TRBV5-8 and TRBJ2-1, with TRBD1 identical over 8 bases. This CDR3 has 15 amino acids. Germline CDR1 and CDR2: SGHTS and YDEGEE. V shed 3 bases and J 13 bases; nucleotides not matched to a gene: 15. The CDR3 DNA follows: TGTGCCAGCAGCTCCAACCCCACCCCGGACAGGGAACAGTTCTTC. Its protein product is CASSSNPTPDREQFF.

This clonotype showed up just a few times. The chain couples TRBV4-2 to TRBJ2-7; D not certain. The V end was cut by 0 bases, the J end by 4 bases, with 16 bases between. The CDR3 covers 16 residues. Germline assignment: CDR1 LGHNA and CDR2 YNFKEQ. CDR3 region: CASSQDSRMNSYEQYF. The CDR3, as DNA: TGTGCCAGCAGCCAAGACTCTCGAATGAACAGTTACGAGCAGTACTTC.

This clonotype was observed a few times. CDR3 residues: CASSLIRPFHEQFF. The CDR3 coding sequence is TGTGCCAGCAGTTTAATCCGGCCGTTCCATGAGCAGTTCTTC. The chain recombines TRBV28 with TRBJ2-1; D remains unclear. CDR1 is MDHEN and CDR2 is SYDVKM in the germline V gene. Trimming took off 2 bases at V and 8 bases at J, with 13 bases between the two ends. CDR3 length: 14 amino acids.

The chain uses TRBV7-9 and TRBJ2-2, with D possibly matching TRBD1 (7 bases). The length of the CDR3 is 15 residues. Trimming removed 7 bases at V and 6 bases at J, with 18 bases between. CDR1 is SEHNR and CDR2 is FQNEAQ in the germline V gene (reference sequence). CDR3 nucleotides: TGTGCCAGCACAGGGGGGCCCATTATACCCGGGGAGCTGTTTTTT. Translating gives CASTGGPIIPGELFF.

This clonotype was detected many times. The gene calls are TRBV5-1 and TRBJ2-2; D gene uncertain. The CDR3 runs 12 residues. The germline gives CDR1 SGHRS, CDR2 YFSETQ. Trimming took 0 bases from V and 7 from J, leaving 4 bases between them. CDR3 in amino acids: CASSLENGELFF. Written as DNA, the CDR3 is TGCGCCAGCAGCTTGGAGAACGGGGAGCTGTTTTTT.

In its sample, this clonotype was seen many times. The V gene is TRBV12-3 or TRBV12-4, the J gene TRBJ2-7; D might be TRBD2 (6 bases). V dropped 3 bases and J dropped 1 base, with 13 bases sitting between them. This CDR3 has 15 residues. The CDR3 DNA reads TGTGCCAGCAGTTTTCTTGGCGGGATATCCTACGAGCAGTACTTC. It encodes CASSFLGGISYEQYF.

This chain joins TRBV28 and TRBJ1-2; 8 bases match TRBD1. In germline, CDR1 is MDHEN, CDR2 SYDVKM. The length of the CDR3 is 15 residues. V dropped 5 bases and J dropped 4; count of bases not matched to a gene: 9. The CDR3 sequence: CASSTPTGAFYGYTF. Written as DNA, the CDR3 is TGTGCCAGCAGTACCCCGACAGGGGCGTTCTATGGCTACACCTTC.

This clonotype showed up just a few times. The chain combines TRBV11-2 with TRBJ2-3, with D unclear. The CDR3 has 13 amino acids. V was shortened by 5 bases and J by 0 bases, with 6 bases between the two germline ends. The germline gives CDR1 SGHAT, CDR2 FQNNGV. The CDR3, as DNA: TGTGCCAGCAGCCATTACAGCACAGATACGCAGTATTTT. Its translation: CASSHYSTDTQYF.